These 9 T cell receptor beta chains originate from one sample sequenced in a study of cytomegalovirus exposure and HLA in healthy donors. Repertoires were generated with immunoSEQ multiplex PCR, while TCRdb's copy carries only in-frame clones and drops some. There are approximately 270,000 clones in the sample; around 85% occur only once, and approximately 1% lies in the top ten. Sequenced input: PBMCs. The receptor source for this set is a woman in her late teens or twenties in good health and CMV-seronegative.

This clone was seen more than once but under ten times. CDR3 sequence: CASSPGRVLAAFF. The CDR3 DNA sequence: TGTGCCAGTAGTCCCGGGAGGGTGTTGGCAGCTTTCTTT. The chain uses TRBV19 and TRBJ1-1; D remains unclear. Germline V gives CDR1 LNHDA, CDR2 SQIVND (reference sequence). The CDR3 has 13 residues. Trimming removed 5 bases from V and 10 bases from J, with 17 bases in between.

V is TRBV27 and J is TRBJ2-7; tentatively, D is TRBD1 (8 bases). V lost 8 bases and J 0 bases, leaving 14 bases between the germline ends. The CDR3 loop spans 14 amino acids. The germline V gene encodes CDR1 MNHEY and CDR2 SMNVEV (reference sequence). CDR3 bases: TGTGCCAGCCAACAGGGGGGGAGCTCCTACGAGCAGTACTTC. It encodes CASQQGGSSYEQYF.

The rearrangement links TRBV27 to TRBJ2-5; TRBD1 is a possible D gene (6 bases). CDR1 MNHEY and CDR2 SMNVEV come from the germline V gene (reference sequence). The V and J ends lost 5 bases and 7 bases respectively, with 17 bases between them. This CDR3 comprises 14 residues. The CDR3 loop reads CASSPPAGAGTQYF. CDR3 coding DNA: TGTGCCAGCAGTCCCCCCGCAGGGGCCGGGACCCAGTACTTC.

The rearrangement joins TRBV4-3 to TRBJ2-2; D is unresolved. Germline CDR1 and CDR2: LGHNA and YSLEER. V lost 4 bases, J lost 6 bases, and 9 bases lay in between. The CDR3 covers 13 residues. DNA for the CDR3: TGCGCCAGCAGCCCGCGACATCCCGGGGAGCTGTTTTTT. Translated, it gives CASSPRHPGELFF.

The genes are TRBV7-6 and TRBJ2-7; 9 nucleotides match TRBD1. V was clipped by 5 bases and J by 3 bases; unmatched bases: 2. Per germline, CDR1 SGHVS and CDR2 FNYEAQ. The length of the CDR3 is 13 residues. Here the CDR3 DNA reads TGTGCCAGCAGCGTGGGACAGGGCTACGAGCAGTACTTC. Translated: CASSVGQGYEQYF.

This clone was counted a few times. The V and J genes are TRBV7-8 and TRBJ2-1, with D possibly TRBD2 on 5 matching bases. From germline, CDR1 is SGHVS and CDR2 FQNEAQ. This CDR3 has 15 amino acids. V lost 3 bases, J lost 1 base, and 10 bases lay in between. CDR3 sequence (DNA): TGTGCCAGCAGCTTCCGCGGACTGTCCTACAATGAGCAGTTCTTC. As protein: CASSFRGLSYNEQFF.

The genes are TRBV5-1 and TRBJ2-1; TRBD1 matches at 8 bases. The trim removed 4 bases at V and 6 bases at J, leaving 12 bases unmatched. Per germline, CDR1 SGHRS and CDR2 YFSETQ. The CDR3 is made up of 16 amino acids. CDR3: CASSPSPTGVRNEQFF. CDR3 bases: TGCGCCAGCAGCCCCTCGCCGACAGGGGTTCGCAATGAGCAGTTCTTC.

The chain uses TRBV9 and TRBJ1-2; 8 bases are a match to TRBD1. CDR1 is SGDLS and CDR2 is YYNGEE in the germline V gene. J gave up 0 bases and V 3 bases, and 4 bases lay outside the gene matches. The CDR3 is 15 amino acids. The CDR3 region is CASSERTGTNYGYTF. CDR3 in DNA: TGTGCCAGCAGCGAAAGGACAGGGACTAACTATGGCTACACCTTC.

The CDR3 reads CASSWGTGVIYGYTF. CDR3 bases: TGCGCCAGCAGCTGGGGGACAGGGGTAATCTATGGCTACACCTTC. This rearrangement joins TRBV5-1 to TRBJ1-2, with TRBD1 matching 10 bases. Germline V gives CDR1 SGHRS, CDR2 YFSETQ. V lost 3 bases, J lost 4 bases, and 6 bases stayed unmatched. This CDR3 is 15 amino acids long.